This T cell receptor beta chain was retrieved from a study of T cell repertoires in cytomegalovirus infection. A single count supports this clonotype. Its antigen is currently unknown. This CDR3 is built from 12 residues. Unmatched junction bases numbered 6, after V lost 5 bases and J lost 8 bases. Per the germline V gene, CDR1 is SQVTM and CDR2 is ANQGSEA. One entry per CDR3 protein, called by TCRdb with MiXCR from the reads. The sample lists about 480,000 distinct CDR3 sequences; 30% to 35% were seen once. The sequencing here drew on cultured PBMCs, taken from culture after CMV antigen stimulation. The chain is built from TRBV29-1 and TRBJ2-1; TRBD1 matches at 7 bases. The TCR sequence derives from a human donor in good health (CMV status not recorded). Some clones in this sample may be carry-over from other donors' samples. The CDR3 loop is CSVRQGRDEQFF. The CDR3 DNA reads TGCAGCGTTAGACAGGGAAGGGATGAGCAGTTCTTC.